These T cell receptor beta chains were read from a single sample in a study of CD8 T cells in ankylosing spondylitis. TCRdb fed the 5' RACE reads into MiXCR, producing one record per CDR3 protein. Of 130,000 or so distinct CDR3 sequences in the sample, 15% to 20% were seen once. Source material: blood, either unsorted or a sorted T cell fraction (not recorded which). The receptors were sampled from a male donor with ankylosing spondylitis. CDR3s include the opening cysteine and the closing phenylalanine or tryptophan. D genes are given only for firm matches. Clone size is stated in some rows and not others, as once, few, many or a class when expanded.

J gene | D gene | V gene | clone size | CDR3 DNA | CDR3 protein
TRBJ2-3 | TRBD2 | TRBV27 | few | TGTGCCAGCAGTTCACTAGCGGGCACAGATACGCAGTATTTT | CASSSLAGTDTQYF
TRBJ1-1 | - | TRBV27 | - | TGTGCCAGCAGTCTCCGCCAGGGGACTGAAGCTTTCTTT | CASSLRQGTEAFF
TRBJ2-3 | TRBD2 | TRBV7-2 | many | TGTGCCAGCAGCATAGATGCGGGAGGTACAGATACGCAGTATTTT | CASSIDAGGTDTQYF
TRBJ2-1 | TRBD2 | TRBV7-3 | few | TGTGCCAGCAGCTTAGTGGCGGGAGAGATCAATGAGCAGTTCTTC | CASSLVAGEINEQFF
TRBJ1-2 | - | TRBV27 | - | TGTGCCAGCAGTTTGGGGGCTACTAACTATGGCTACACCTTC | CASSLGATNYGYTF
TRBJ2-1 | TRBD2 | TRBV20-1 | few | TGCAGTGCTAGAGGTCCCGTCCCTAGCGGGAGTGGGCCCGCCTTCTTC | CSARGPVPSGSGPAFF
TRBJ2-7 | - | TRBV6-5 | - | TGTGCCAGCAGTTACTCTGTGGGAGTCTCCCTTTACGAGCAGTACTTC | CASSYSVGVSLYEQYF
TRBJ1-6 | - | TRBV25-1 | - | TGTGCCAGCAGTGACGACAGGAGCTATAATTCACCCCTCCACTTT | CASSDDRSYNSPLHF
TRBJ2-7 | TRBD2 | TRBV7-9 | - | TGTGCCAGCAGCTTCGGGCTAGCGGGAGTTTACGAGCAGTACTTC | CASSFGLAGVYEQYF
TRBJ1-1 | - | TRBV7-6 | - | TGTGCCAGCGGCGAGTGGTGGAACACTGAAGCTTTCTTT | CASGEWWNTEAFF
TRBJ2-1 | - | TRBV24-1 | few | TGTGCCACCAGCCCCAGGAGCTCCTACAATGAGCAGTTCTTC | CATSPRSSYNEQFF
TRBJ1-1 | - | TRBV14 | few | TGTGCCAGCAGCCAATCTTACAGCGACACTGAAGCTTTCTTT | CASSQSYSDTEAFF
TRBJ1-1 | TRBD1 | TRBV27 | - | TGTGCCAGCAGTATGTACCGGGACAGGGGGACTGAAGCTTTCTTT | CASSMYRDRGTEAFF
TRBJ2-2 | - | TRBV9 | many | TGTGCCAGCAGCGTCCGGGGGGAGCTGTTTTTT | CASSVRGELFF
TRBJ2-1 | TRBD2 | TRBV4-1 | - | TGCGCCAGCAGCCAAGACCAGCGGGGGTACAATGAGCAGTTCTTC | CASSQDQRGYNEQFF
TRBJ2-5 | TRBD1 | TRBV6-1 | - | TGTGCCAGCAGTGCCTCTTATTGGACAGGAGAAGAGACCCAGTACTTC | CASSASYWTGEETQYF
TRBJ2-3 | - | TRBV4-3 | few | TGCGCCAGCAGCCAAGATTTCGGGTTTACAGATACGCAGTATTTT | CASSQDFGFTDTQYF
TRBJ2-7 | - | TRBV28 | - | TGTGCCAGCAATAAAACCCCCTACGAGCAGTACTTC | CASNKTPYEQYF
TRBJ2-5 | TRBD2 | TRBV27 | - | TGTGCCAGCAGTTTATCCCTAGCGGGAGGGCCCCAAGAGACCCAGTACTTC | CASSLSLAGGPQETQYF
TRBJ2-1 | - | TRBV4-1 | - | TGCGCCAGCAGCCAAGACAGGCGATACAATGAGCAGTTCTTC | CASSQDRRYNEQFF
TRBJ2-5 | TRBD1 | TRBV6-2/TRBV6-3 | - | TGTGCCAGCAGAGCCACAGGGGTGGAGACCCAGTACTTC | CASRATGVETQYF